A selection of T cell receptor beta chains follows, all from one sample in a study of blood T cells in healthy people across ages. TCRdb recomputed calls from the 5' RACE reads with MiXCR, one row per CDR3 protein. The data show under 1 million distinct CDR3 sequences, approximately 48% seen once. The sample comprised blood. Receptors were obtained from a man aged 55 to 70 in good health. CDR3s include the opening cysteine and the closing phenylalanine or tryptophan. A D gene is named only where the DNA matches it firmly. Expanded clones are given a class, and other clones once, few, many or no size at all.

d_call j_call v_call clone_size cdr3_length cdr3_aa cdr3_nt
. TRBJ2-3 TRBV24-1 . 11 CATEWRDTQYF TGTGCCACCGAGTGGCGGGATACGCAGTATTTT
TRBD2 TRBJ2-3 TRBV7-2 . 18 CASSSMAPGGTSTDTQYF TGTGCCAGCAGCTCTATGGCCCCGGGGGGAACTAGCACAGATACGCAGTATTTT
TRBD1 TRBJ2-7 TRBV20-1 few 12 CSAWTGSYEQYF TGCAGTGCCTGGACAGGGTCCTACGAGCAGTACTTC
. TRBJ2-7 TRBV29-1 . 11 CSVEVAAEQYF TGCAGCGTTGAGGTCGCAGCCGAGCAGTACTTC
. TRBJ2-7 TRBV4-1 . 13 CASSQEVFRQRYF TGCGCCAGCAGCCAAGAAGTTTTTAGACAGCGGTACTTC
. TRBJ2-7 TRBV19 . 14 CASSWGHGGYEQYF TGTGCCAGTAGTTGGGGACACGGAGGCTACGAGCAGTACTTC
TRBD1 TRBJ1-6 TRBV7-2 . 15 CASSSTGVVGSPLHF TGTGCCAGCAGCTCCACAGGGGTAGTTGGATCACCCCTCCACTTT
. TRBJ1-2 TRBV12-3/TRBV12-4 . 13 CASSLPERGGYTF TGTGCCAGCAGTTTGCCCGAACGTGGAGGCTACACCTTC
TRBD1 TRBJ1-1 TRBV20-1 once 14 CSAAIPGQKAEAFF TGCAGTGCAGCGATACCGGGACAGAAGGCTGAAGCTTTCTTT
. TRBJ2-7 TRBV12-3/TRBV12-4 . 18 CASSINPHGTGSTYEQYF TGTGCCAGCAGTATAAACCCCCACGGGACCGGGAGTACCTACGAGCAGTACTTC
TRBD1 TRBJ2-7 TRBV4-1 . 16 CASSQTGTGKYNEQYF TGCGCCAGCAGCCAGACCGGGACAGGCAAGTACAATGAGCAGTACTTC
. TRBJ2-7 TRBV20-1 . 12 CSAEGVPYKQYF TGCAGTGCAGAAGGAGTACCCTACAAGCAGTACTTC
TRBD2 TRBJ2-3 TRBV7-2 few 17 CASSLLRAGASTDTQYF TGTGCCAGCAGCCTCCTTCGAGCGGGGGCTAGCACAGATACGCAGTATTTT
TRBD1 TRBJ2-5 TRBV15 . 14 CATSRGDSPETQYF TGTGCCACCAGCAGAGGGGACAGTCCAGAGACCCAGTACTTC
TRBD1 TRBJ1-2 TRBV19 few 16 CASIDSQGAVDYGYTF TGTGCCAGTATCGATTCTCAGGGGGCTGTTGACTATGGCTACACCTTC
. TRBJ2-3 TRBV5-1 many 12 CASRQGTDTQYF TGCGCCAGCCGACAGGGCACAGATACGCAGTATTTT
. TRBJ1-5 TRBV28 . 15 CASTPFGGLNQPQHF TGTGCCAGCACCCCTTTTGGGGGCCTCAATCAGCCCCAGCATTTT
TRBD1 TRBJ1-6 TRBV10-3 many 15 CAISDGQGLNSPLHF TGTGCCATCAGTGATGGACAGGGTTTAAATTCACCCCTCCACTTT
TRBD1 TRBJ2-1 TRBV29-1 . 18 CSVEGDRVGRGTYNEQFF TGCAGCGTTGAAGGGGACAGGGTCGGGCGGGGGACTTACAATGAGCAGTTCTTC
TRBD1 TRBJ1-2 TRBV5-1 few 15 CASSPGQGAYYGYTF TGCGCCAGCAGCCCCGGACAGGGGGCATACTATGGCTACACCTTC
TRBD1 TRBJ1-6 TRBV7-2 . 14 CASRADRGYSPLHF TGTGCCAGCAGAGCCGACAGGGGTTATTCACCCCTCCACTTT
TRBD2 TRBJ2-1 TRBV18 . 15 CASRNGTSNVNEQFF TGTGCCAGCCGTAACGGGACTAGCAACGTCAATGAGCAGTTCTTC
. TRBJ2-6 TRBV10-3 . 14 CAISEGSGANVLTF TGTGCCATCAGTGAGGGGTCTGGGGCCAACGTCCTGACTTTC
. TRBJ1-2 TRBV4-3 few 14 CASSQGLDGGGYTF TGCGCCAGCAGCCAAGGGCTCGACGGTGGGGGCTACACCTTC
. TRBJ2-5 TRBV12-3/TRBV12-4 few 12 CASRNTKETQYF TGTGCCAGTAGGAATACGAAAGAGACCCAGTACTTC
. TRBJ2-7 TRBV9 . 16 CASSTSGPLRNYEQYF TGTGCCAGCAGCACCTCCGGCCCCTTGCGAAACTACGAGCAGTACTTC
. TRBJ1-1 TRBV4-3 . 15 CASSQDGGGWTEAFF TGCGCCAGCAGCCAAGACGGTGGAGGGTGGACTGAAGCTTTCTTT
. TRBJ2-7 TRBV20-1 few 15 CSARDRTKNPYEQYF TGCAGTGCTAGAGATCGGACTAAAAACCCCTACGAGCAGTACTTC
. TRBJ2-2 TRBV18 . 13 CASSPQGNGELFF TGTGCCAGCTCACCACAGGGAAACGGGGAGCTGTTTTTT
. TRBJ2-1 TRBV29-1 few 15 CSVAIFRSGDNEQFF TGCAGCGTTGCAATATTCCGGTCGGGTGACAATGAGCAGTTCTTC
TRBD1 TRBJ2-7 TRBV12-3/TRBV12-4 few 14 CASSWRDRGQEQYF TGTGCCAGCAGTTGGCGGGACAGGGGGCAAGAGCAGTACTTC
TRBD1 TRBJ1-1 TRBV7-9 . 13 CASSSTGGRGAFF TGTGCCAGCAGCTCGACAGGGGGAAGAGGTGCTTTCTTT
. TRBJ2-1 TRBV7-3 . 15 CASSLMGGPDNEQFF TGTGCCAGCAGCTTGATGGGGGGGCCGGACAATGAGCAGTTCTTC
. TRBJ2-1 TRBV27 . 15 CAGSPGGLSYNEQFF TGTGCCGGCAGTCCCGGGGGGCTGTCCTACAATGAGCAGTTCTTC
. TRBJ2-2 TRBV6-1 . 16 CASSEVVQVNTGELLF TGTGCCAGCAGTGAAGTGGTACAGGTGAACACCGGGGAGCTGTTATTT
TRBD2 TRBJ2-7 TRBV7-9 few 14 CASSTPGLATEQYF TGTGCCAGCAGCACCCCGGGACTAGCAACCGAGCAGTACTTC
. TRBJ2-2 TRBV29-1 few 14 CSVPGQSSTGELFF TGCAGCGTTCCGGGACAAAGTAGCACCGGGGAGCTGTTTTTT
. TRBJ2-5 TRBV7-9 . 15 CASSLAARPRETQYF TGTGCCAGCAGCTTAGCGGCCAGACCTAGGGAGACCCAGTACTTC
. TRBJ1-2 TRBV12-3/TRBV12-4 once 15 CASSSRGTVNYGYTF TGTGCCAGCAGTTCTAGGGGAACGGTTAACTATGGCTACACCTTC
TRBD1 TRBJ1-4 TRBV18 . 14 CASSRTGGNEKLFF TGTGCCAGCTCACGGACAGGGGGCAATGAAAAACTGTTTTTT
TRBD1 TRBJ2-5 TRBV11-2 . 16 CASRPSQGASIETQYF TGTGCCAGCAGACCTTCACAGGGGGCGTCGATAGAGACCCAGTACTTC
TRBD1 TRBJ1-2 TRBV29-1 few 14 CSADDRGANYGYTF TGCAGCGCAGACGACAGGGGAGCCAACTATGGCTACACCTTC
TRBD1 TRBJ2-5 TRBV5-4 once 15 CASSMGQGRQETQYF TGTGCCAGCAGCATGGGACAGGGGCGCCAAGAGACCCAGTACTTC
TRBD2 TRBJ2-1 TRBV7-2 . 15 CASSFVLAGRDEQFF TGTGCCAGCAGCTTCGTCCTAGCGGGTAGGGATGAGCAGTTCTTC
TRBD2 TRBJ2-1 TRBV18 many 16 CASSPLAGGSYNEQFF TGTGCCAGCAGTCCACTAGCGGGGGGCTCCTACAATGAGCAGTTCTTC
TRBD2 TRBJ2-4 TRBV20-1 . 17 CSAVGLAGGGAKNIQYF TGCAGTGCGGTGGGACTAGCGGGGGGAGGGGCCAAAAACATTCAGTACTTC
TRBD2 TRBJ2-1 TRBV29-1 many 13 CSVGTRLYNEQFF TGCAGCGTTGGGACTAGACTATACAATGAGCAGTTCTTC
. TRBJ1-1 TRBV12-3/TRBV12-4 . 14 CASSLQTARSEAFF TGTGCCAGCAGTCTCCAAACAGCGAGGAGCGAAGCTTTCTTT
. TRBJ1-6 TRBV6-5 . 13 CASSLQGVSPLHF TGTGCCAGCAGCCTACAGGGAGTTTCACCCCTCCACTTT